These T cell receptor beta chains were read from a single sample in a study of blood T cells in healthy people across ages. Via MiXCR, TCRdb re-called the 5' RACE reads, giving one row per CDR3 protein. This sample has about 680,000 distinct CDR3 sequences, with around 49% found just once. The specimen was blood. These receptors were obtained from a woman between 55 and 75 years old in good health. The CDR3 runs from the conserved cysteine through the conserved F or W. D genes are given only for firm matches. Part of the rows lack a size; the others show once, few, many or a class for expanded clones.

clone size	V gene	D gene	J gene	CDR3 DNA	CDR3 protein
NA	TRBV14	NA	TRBJ2-1	TGTGCCAGCAGGGCGGAAGGGACCTTCTCCTACAATGAGCAGTTCTTC	CASRAEGTFSYNEQFF
few	TRBV4-2	NA	TRBJ2-5	TGTGCCAGCAGCCAAGGGCTGGGCGGGTCCCAAGAGACCCAGTACTTC	CASSQGLGGSQETQYF
NA	TRBV6-2/TRBV6-3	NA	TRBJ2-3	TGTGCCAGCAGGCCAGGGTGGTCAGATACGCAGTATTTT	CASRPGWSDTQYF
NA	TRBV5-5	TRBD1	TRBJ2-3	TGTGCCAGCACTGGGGGATGGACAGGTCACACAGATACGCAGTATTTT	CASTGGWTGHTDTQYF
once	TRBV15	NA	TRBJ2-5	TGTGCCATCAGCAAAAAAGGAAGAGAGACCCAGTACTTC	CAISKKGRETQYF
NA	TRBV9	TRBD2	TRBJ2-1	TGTGCCAGCAGCGTAGTTGCGGGAGGTGGGAATGAGCAGTTCTTC	CASSVVAGGGNEQFF
few	TRBV12-3/TRBV12-4	TRBD1	TRBJ1-1	TGTGCCAGCAGTCGATATATACCAGGGGGCAACACTGAAGCTTTCTTT	CASSRYIPGGNTEAFF
NA	TRBV28	NA	TRBJ2-3	TGTGCCAGCACTCGTCGCCCTGGGACCAACACAGATACGCAGTATTTT	CASTRRPGTNTDTQYF
few	TRBV6-5	TRBD1	TRBJ1-1	TGTGCCAGCAGAGCGGGACAGGGGCTGGGACGGAATGAAGCTTTCTTT	CASRAGQGLGRNEAFF
few	TRBV20-1	TRBD2	TRBJ2-7	TGCAGTGCTAAAGGGACTAGCGGGAGGGAAACCTACGAGCAGTACTTC	CSAKGTSGRETYEQYF
NA	TRBV20-1	NA	TRBJ2-5	TGCAGTGCTAGCGGACAATCCCAAGAGACCCAGTACTTC	CSASGQSQETQYF